Listed below are T cell receptor beta chains from one sample, sequenced in a study of monozygotic twins with inflammatory bowel disease. TCRdb reprocessed the 5' RACE reads and stores each CDR3 protein as one record, lacking DNA. This table holds over 35,000 distinct CDR3 sequences. Sequences were obtained from blood. These receptors originate from a human donor with ulcerative colitis or Crohn's disease, or a healthy co-twin of an affected twin (not recorded which). The CDR3 runs from the conserved cysteine through the conserved F or W. Each record gives: clone size, J gene, V gene, CDR3 protein. Not every row has a clone size; where given, it reads once, few, many or a size class.

clone_size: -; j_call: TRBJ2-7; v_call: TRBV10-3; cdr3_aa: CAISESRGFSREQYF
clone_size: -; j_call: TRBJ1-6; v_call: TRBV7-2; cdr3_aa: CASSLSVSPLHF
clone_size: -; j_call: TRBJ1-4; v_call: TRBV5-1; cdr3_aa: CASSTGPGDEKLFF
clone_size: -; j_call: TRBJ1-1; v_call: TRBV20-1; cdr3_aa: CSAKGGGMNTEAFF
clone_size: -; j_call: TRBJ2-5; v_call: TRBV29-1; cdr3_aa: CSVEGQVQETQYF
clone_size: -; j_call: TRBJ2-5; v_call: TRBV7-9; cdr3_aa: CASSPNRARETQYF
clone_size: -; j_call: TRBJ1-2; v_call: TRBV7-9; cdr3_aa: CATEVVGGARGYTF
clone_size: -; j_call: TRBJ2-1; v_call: TRBV7-3; cdr3_aa: CASSLNGYRQFF
clone_size: -; j_call: TRBJ1-1; v_call: TRBV20-1; cdr3_aa: CSARPVNTEAFF
clone_size: -; j_call: TRBJ2-7; v_call: TRBV21-1; cdr3_aa: CASSKGGSEQYF
clone_size: -; j_call: TRBJ2-3; v_call: TRBV9; cdr3_aa: CASSFTGSRTDTQYF
clone_size: -; j_call: TRBJ1-1; v_call: TRBV5-1; cdr3_aa: CASSLFSGENTEAFF
clone_size: -; j_call: TRBJ2-1; v_call: TRBV20-1; cdr3_aa: CSASSASSYNEQFF
clone_size: -; j_call: TRBJ1-1; v_call: TRBV29-1; cdr3_aa: CSVGSLYLTEAFF
clone_size: -; j_call: TRBJ2-2; v_call: TRBV5-4; cdr3_aa: CASSFPGGSTGELFF
clone_size: -; j_call: TRBJ1-2; v_call: TRBV20-1; cdr3_aa: CSASTGLGGYTF
clone_size: -; j_call: TRBJ2-2; v_call: TRBV11-3; cdr3_aa: CASSLVVGAANTGELFF
clone_size: -; j_call: TRBJ1-5; v_call: TRBV5-6; cdr3_aa: CASSSGQGSYQPQHF
clone_size: medium-sized; j_call: TRBJ2-7; v_call: TRBV28; cdr3_aa: CASNLGQGNEQYF
clone_size: -; j_call: TRBJ1-5; v_call: TRBV19; cdr3_aa: CASEGGVWQPQHF
clone_size: -; j_call: TRBJ2-7; v_call: TRBV11-2; cdr3_aa: CASSNGLKYEQYF
clone_size: -; j_call: TRBJ1-2; v_call: TRBV19; cdr3_aa: CASSTDGLRGYTF
clone_size: -; j_call: TRBJ2-7; v_call: TRBV9; cdr3_aa: CASSVRNTGTEQYF
clone_size: -; j_call: TRBJ2-3; v_call: TRBV5-6; cdr3_aa: CASSLVSTVDTQYF